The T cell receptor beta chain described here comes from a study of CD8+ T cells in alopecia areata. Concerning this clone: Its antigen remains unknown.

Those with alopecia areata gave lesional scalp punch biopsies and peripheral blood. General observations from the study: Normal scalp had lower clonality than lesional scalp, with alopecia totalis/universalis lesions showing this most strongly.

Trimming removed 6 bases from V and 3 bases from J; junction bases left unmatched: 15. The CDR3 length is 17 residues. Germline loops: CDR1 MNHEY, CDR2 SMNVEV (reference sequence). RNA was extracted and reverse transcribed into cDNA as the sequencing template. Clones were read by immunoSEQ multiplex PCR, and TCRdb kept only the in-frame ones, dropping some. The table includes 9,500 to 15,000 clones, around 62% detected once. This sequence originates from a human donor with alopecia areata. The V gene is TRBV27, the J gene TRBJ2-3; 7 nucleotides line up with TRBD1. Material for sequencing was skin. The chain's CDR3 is CASSPTRGLRKTDTQYF. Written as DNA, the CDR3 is TGTGCCAGCAGCCCAACAAGGGGGCTTAGGAAGACAGATACGCAGTATTTT.